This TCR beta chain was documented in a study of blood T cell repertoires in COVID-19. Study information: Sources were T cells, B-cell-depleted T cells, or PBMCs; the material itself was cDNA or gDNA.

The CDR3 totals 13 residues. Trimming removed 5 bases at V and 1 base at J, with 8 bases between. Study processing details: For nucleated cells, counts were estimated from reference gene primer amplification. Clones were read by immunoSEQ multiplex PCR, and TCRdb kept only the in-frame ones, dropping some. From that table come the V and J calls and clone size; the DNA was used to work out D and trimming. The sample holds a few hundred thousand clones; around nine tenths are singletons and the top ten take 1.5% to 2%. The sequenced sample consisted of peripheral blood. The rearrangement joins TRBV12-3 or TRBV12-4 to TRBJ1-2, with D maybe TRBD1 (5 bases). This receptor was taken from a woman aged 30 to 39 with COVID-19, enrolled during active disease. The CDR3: CASSRQLNYGYTF. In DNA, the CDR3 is TGTGCCAGCAGTAGACAGCTTAACTATGGCTACACCTTC.